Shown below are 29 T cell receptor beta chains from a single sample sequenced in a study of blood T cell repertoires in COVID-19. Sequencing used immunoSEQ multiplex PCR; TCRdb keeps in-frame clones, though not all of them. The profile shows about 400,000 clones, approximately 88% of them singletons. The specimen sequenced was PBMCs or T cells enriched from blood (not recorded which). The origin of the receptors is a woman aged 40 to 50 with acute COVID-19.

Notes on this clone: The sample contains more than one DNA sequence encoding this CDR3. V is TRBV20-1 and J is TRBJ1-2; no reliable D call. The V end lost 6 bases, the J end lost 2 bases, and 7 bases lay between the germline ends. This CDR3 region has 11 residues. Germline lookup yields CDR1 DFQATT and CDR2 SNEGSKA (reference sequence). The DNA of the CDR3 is TGCAGTGCAACCGGGAACTATGGCTACACCTTC. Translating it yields CSATGNYGYTF.

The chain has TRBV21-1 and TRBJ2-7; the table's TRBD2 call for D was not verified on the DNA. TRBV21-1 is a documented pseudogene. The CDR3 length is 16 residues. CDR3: CASSKAERGYAYEQYF. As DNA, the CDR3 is TGTGCCAGCAGCAAAGCCGAGCGGGGGTACGCCTACGAGCAGTACTTC.

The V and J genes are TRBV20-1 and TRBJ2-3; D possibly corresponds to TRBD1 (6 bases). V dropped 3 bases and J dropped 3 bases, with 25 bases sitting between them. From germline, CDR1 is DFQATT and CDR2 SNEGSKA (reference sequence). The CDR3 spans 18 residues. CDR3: CSASHSYRESMGTDTQYF. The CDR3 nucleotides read TGCAGTGCTAGTCACTCCTACAGGGAGTCAATGGGTACAGATACGCAGTATTTT.

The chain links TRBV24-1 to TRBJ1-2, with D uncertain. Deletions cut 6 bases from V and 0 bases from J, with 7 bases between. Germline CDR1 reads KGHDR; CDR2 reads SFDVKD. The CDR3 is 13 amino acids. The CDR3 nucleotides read TGTGCCACCAGTCCGCGGGCTAACTATGGCTACACCTTC. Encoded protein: CATSPRANYGYTF.

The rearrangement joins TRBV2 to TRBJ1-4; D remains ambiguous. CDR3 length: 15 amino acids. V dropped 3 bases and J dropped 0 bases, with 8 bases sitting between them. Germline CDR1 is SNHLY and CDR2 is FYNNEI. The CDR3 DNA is TGTGCCAGCAGTGAGCAGCTAGCAACTAATGAAAAACTGTTTTTT. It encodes CASSEQLATNEKLFF.

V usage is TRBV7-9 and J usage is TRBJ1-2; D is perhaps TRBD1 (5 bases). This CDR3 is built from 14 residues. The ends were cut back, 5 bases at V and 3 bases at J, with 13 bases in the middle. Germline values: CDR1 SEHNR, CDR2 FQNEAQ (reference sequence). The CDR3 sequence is CASSPLREDYGYTF. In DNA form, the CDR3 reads TGTGCCAGCAGCCCTCTCAGGGAAGACTATGGCTACACCTTC.

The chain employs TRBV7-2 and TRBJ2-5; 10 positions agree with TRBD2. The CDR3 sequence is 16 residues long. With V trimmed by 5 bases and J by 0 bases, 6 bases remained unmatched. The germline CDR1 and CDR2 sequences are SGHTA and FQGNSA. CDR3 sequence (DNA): TGTGCCAGCAGCGTTAGCGGGGGGACCTACCAAGAGACCCAGTACTTC. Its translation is CASSVSGGTYQETQYF.

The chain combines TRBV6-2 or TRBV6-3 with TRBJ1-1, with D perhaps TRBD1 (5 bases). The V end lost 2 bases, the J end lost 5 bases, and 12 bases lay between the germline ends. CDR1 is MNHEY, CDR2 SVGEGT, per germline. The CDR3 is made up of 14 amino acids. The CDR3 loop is CASSYRGLETEAFF. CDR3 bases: TGTGCCAGCAGTTACAGGGGCTTAGAAACTGAAGCTTTCTTT.

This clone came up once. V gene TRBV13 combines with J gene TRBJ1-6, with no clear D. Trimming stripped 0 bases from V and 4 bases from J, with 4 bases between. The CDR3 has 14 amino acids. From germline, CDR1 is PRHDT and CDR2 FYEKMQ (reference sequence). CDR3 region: CASSLGAYNSPLHF. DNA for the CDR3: TGTGCCAGCAGCTTAGGAGCTTATAATTCACCCCTCCACTTT. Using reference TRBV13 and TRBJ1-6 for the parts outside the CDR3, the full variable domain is AAGVIQSPRHLIKEKRETATLKCYPIPRHDTVYWYQQGPGQDPQFLISFYEKMQSDKGSIPDRFSAQQFSDYHSELNMSSLELGDSALYFCASSLGAYNSPLHFGNGTRLTVT.

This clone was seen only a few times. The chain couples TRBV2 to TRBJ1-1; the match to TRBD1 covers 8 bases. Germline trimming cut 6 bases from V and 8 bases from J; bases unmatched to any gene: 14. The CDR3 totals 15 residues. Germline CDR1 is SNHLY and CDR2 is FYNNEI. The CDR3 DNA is TGTGCCAGCAGGGAATCCCCACAGGGGGTAAAGGAAGCTTTCTTT. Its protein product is CASRESPQGVKEAFF. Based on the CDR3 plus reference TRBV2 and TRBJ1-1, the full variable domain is EPEVTQTPSHQVTQMGQEVILRCVPISNHLYFYWYRQILGQKVEFLVSFYNNEISEKSEIFDDQFSVERPDGSNFTLKIRSTKLEDSAMYFCASRESPQGVKEAFFGQGTRLTVV.

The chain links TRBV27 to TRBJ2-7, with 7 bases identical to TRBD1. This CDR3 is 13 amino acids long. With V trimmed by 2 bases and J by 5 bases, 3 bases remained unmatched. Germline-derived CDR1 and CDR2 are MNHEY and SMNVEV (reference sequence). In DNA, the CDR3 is TGTGCCAGCAGTTTAACAGGGGCCGACGAGCAGTACTTC. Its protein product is CASSLTGADEQYF.

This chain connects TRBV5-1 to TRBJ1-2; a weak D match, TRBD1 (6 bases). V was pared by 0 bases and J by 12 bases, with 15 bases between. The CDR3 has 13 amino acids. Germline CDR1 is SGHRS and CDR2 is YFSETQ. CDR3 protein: CASSLAQGLGNTF. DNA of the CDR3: TGCGCCAGCAGCTTGGCACAGGGTTTAGGGAACACCTTC.

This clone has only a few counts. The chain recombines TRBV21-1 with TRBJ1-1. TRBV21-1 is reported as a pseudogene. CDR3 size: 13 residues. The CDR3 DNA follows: TGTGCCAGCAGCCCTCGGGGGGACACTGAAGCTTTCTTT. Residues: CASSPRGDTEAFF.

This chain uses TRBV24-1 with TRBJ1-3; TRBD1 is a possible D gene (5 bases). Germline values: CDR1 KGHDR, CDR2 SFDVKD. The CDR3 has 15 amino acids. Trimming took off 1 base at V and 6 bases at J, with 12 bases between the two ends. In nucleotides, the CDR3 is TGTGCCACCAGTGATTTTCAGGGAAGGACAAACACCATATATTTT. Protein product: CATSDFQGRTNTIYF.

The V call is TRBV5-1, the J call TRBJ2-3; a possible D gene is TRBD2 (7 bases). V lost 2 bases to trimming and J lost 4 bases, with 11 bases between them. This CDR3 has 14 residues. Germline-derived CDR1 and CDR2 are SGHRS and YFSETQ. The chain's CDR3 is CASSFGGAPDTQYF. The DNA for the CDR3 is TGCGCCAGCAGCTTTGGGGGGGCCCCAGATACGCAGTATTTT.

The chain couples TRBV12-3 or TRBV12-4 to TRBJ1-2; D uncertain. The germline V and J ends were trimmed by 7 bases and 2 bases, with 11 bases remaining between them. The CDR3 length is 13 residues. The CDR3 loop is CASNTQENYGYTF. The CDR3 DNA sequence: TGTGCCAGCAATACTCAGGAAAACTATGGCTACACCTTC.

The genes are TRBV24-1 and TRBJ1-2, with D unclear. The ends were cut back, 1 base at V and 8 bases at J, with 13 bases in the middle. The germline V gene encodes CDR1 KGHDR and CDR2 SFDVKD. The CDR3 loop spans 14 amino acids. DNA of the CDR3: TGTGCCACCAGTGATTTTAGGGAGGTAGGAGGCTACACCTTC. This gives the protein CATSDFREVGGYTF.

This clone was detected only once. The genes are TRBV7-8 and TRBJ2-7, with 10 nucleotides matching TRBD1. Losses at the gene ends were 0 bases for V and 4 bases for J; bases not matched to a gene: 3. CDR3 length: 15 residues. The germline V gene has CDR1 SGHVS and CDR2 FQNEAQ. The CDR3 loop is CASSLAPDRGYEQYF. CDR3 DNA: TGTGCCAGCAGCTTAGCCCCGGACAGGGGGTACGAGCAGTACTTC.

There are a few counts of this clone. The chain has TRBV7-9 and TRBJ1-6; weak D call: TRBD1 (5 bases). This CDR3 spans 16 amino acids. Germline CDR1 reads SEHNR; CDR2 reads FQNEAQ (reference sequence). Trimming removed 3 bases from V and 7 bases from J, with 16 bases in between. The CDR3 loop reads CASSFLEGTVNSPLHF. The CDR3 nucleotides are TGTGCCAGCAGCTTTTTGGAGGGGACGGTGAATTCACCCCTCCACTTT.

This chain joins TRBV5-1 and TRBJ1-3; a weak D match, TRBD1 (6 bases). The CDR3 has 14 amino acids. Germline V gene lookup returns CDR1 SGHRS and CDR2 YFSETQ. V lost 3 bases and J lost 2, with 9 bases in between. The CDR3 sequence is CASSSQGAGNTIYF. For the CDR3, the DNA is TGCGCCAGCAGCTCACAGGGCGCTGGAAACACCATATATTTT.

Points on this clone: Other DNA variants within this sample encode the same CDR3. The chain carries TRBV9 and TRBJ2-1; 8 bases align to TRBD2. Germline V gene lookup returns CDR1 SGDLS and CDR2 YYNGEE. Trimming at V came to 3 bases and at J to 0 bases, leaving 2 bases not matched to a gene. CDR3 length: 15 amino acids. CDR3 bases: TGTGCCAGCAGCGCCCGGGGGGGCTCCTACAATGAGCAGTTCTTC. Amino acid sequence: CASSARGGSYNEQFF.

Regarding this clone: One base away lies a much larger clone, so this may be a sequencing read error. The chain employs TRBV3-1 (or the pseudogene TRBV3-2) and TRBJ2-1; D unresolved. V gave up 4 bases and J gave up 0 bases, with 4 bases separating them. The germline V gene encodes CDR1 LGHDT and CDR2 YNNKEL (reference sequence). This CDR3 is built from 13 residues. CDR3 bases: TGTGCCAGCAGCCCGAGCTCCTACAATGAGCAGTTCTTC. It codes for CASSPSSYNEQFF.

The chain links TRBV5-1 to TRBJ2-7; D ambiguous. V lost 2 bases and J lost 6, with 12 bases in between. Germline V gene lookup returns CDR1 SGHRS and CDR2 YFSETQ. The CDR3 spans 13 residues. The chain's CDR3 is CASSFEVPGEQYF. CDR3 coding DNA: TGCGCCAGCAGCTTTGAGGTACCCGGCGAGCAGTACTTC.

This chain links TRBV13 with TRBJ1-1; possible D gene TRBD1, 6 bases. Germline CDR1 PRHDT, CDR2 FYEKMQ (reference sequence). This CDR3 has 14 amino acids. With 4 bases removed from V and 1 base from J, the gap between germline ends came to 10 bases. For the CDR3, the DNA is TGTGCCAGCAGCTCGCTACAGGGGAACACTGAAGCTTTCTTT. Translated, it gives CASSSLQGNTEAFF.

For the CDR3, the DNA is TGTGCCAGCAGTTACTCGCGACAGGGGGCTCGGGAGCAGTACTTC. It translates to CASSYSRQGAREQYF. V gene TRBV6-5 combines with J gene TRBJ2-7, with 10 bases aligning to TRBD1. This CDR3 is 15 amino acids long. The J segment lost 7 bases and the V segment lost 0 bases, leaving 6 bases of the junction unmatched. Germline V gene data show CDR1 as MNHEY and CDR2 as SVGAGI.

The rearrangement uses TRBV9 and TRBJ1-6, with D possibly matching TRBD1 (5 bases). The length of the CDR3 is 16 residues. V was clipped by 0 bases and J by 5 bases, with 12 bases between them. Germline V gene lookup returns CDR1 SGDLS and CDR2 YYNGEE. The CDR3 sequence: CASSVGNRPNNSPLHF. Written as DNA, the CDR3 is TGTGCCAGCAGCGTAGGCAACAGGCCGAATAATTCACCCCTCCACTTT.

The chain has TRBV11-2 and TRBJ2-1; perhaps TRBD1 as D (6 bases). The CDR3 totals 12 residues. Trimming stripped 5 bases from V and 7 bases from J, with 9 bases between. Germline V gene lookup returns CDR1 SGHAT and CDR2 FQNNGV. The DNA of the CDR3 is TGTGCCAGCAGCCCAACAGGGAATGAGCAGTTCTTC. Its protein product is CASSPTGNEQFF.

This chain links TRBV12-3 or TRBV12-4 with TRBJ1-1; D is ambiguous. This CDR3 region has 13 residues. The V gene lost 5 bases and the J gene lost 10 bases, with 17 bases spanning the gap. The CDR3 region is CASSLNSETRAFF. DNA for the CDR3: TGTGCCAGCAGTCTAAACAGTGAGACAAGAGCTTTCTTT.

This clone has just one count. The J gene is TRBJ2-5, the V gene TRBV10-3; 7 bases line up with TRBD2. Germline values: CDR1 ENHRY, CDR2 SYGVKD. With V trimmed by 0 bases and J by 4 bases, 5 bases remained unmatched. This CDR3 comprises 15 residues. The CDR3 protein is CAISESWGGGETQYF. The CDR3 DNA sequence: TGTGCCATCAGTGAGTCGTGGGGGGGAGGAGAGACCCAGTACTTC.